The 12 T cell receptor beta chains listed next were all sequenced from one sample in a study of shared clonotypes between healthy human individuals. The method was immunoSEQ multiplex PCR; TCRdb's version includes in-frame clones alone and lacks a portion of them. The sample carries more than 1,200,000 clones, 98% recorded once. The sequenced material came from naive CD4+ T cells sorted from blood. Subset here: CD45RA+ positively selected. The receptors shown here come from a man aged 25-45 years in good health.

V and J are TRBV18 and TRBJ2-3; TRBD2 is a possible D gene (5 bases). The length of the CDR3 is 16 residues. Germline values: CDR1 KGHSH, CDR2 LQKENI. V was shortened by 2 bases and J by 3 bases, with 15 bases between the two germline ends. CDR3 sequence (DNA): TGTGCCAGCTCACCAGAGCGGAATTCTGAGACAGATACGCAGTATTTT. Translated, it gives CASSPERNSETDTQYF.

This clone has just one count. The chain joins TRBV18 to TRBJ2-5, with 13 bases fitting TRBD2. Per the germline V gene, CDR1 is KGHSH and CDR2 is LQKENI. The CDR3 is made up of 15 amino acids. The V segment lost 4 bases and the J segment 5 bases; nucleotides outside the gene matches: 4. The CDR3 DNA sequence: TGTGCCAGCTCACGGGGGACTAGCGGGGTGGAGACCCAGTACTTC. Protein: CASSRGTSGVETQYF.

The chain links TRBV11-3 to TRBJ2-2; TRBD2 aligns across 8 bases. This CDR3 is built from 15 residues. Trimming took 3 bases from V and 3 from J; bases not matched to a gene: 3. Germline CDR1 is SGHNT and CDR2 is YENEEA. The CDR3 region has the DNA TGTGCCAGCAGCTTCGGACTAGCCGACACCGGGGAGCTGTTTTTT. It translates to CASSFGLADTGELFF.

The rearrangement uses TRBV5-1 and TRBJ1-2; D unresolved. V was shortened by 4 bases and J by 8 bases, with 15 bases between the two germline ends. The germline V gene has CDR1 SGHRS and CDR2 YFSETQ. The CDR3 consists of 13 residues. The CDR3 loop reads CASSPGRAGGYTF. The CDR3 bases are TGCGCCAGCAGCCCAGGACGAGCGGGCGGCTACACCTTC. The full variable domain, with the rest looked up from reference TRBV5-1 and TRBJ1-2, is KAGVTQTPRYLIKTRGQQVTLSCSPISGHRSVSWYQQTPGQGLQFLFEYFSETQRNKGNFPGRFSGRQFSNSRSEMNVSTLELGDSALYLCASSPGRAGGYTFGSGTRLTVV.

V gene TRBV14 combines with J gene TRBJ2-7, with D possibly being TRBD1 (7 bases). V lost 4 bases and J 3 bases, leaving 16 bases between the germline ends. CDR3 length: 15 amino acids. CDR1 and CDR2 from the germline V gene are SGHDN and FVKESK. The CDR3 here is CASSLVGGQYYEQYF. As DNA, the CDR3 is TGTGCCAGCAGCCTCGTGGGGGGACAGTACTACGAGCAGTACTTC. Full variable domain (missing parts from reference TRBV14 and TRBJ2-7): EAGVTQFPSHSVIEKGQTVTLRCDPISGHDNLYWYRRVMGKEIKFLLHFVKESKQDESGMPNNRFLAERTGGTYSTLKVQPAELEDSGVYFCASSLVGGQYYEQYFGPGTRLTVT.

The V gene is TRBV11-2, the J gene TRBJ2-7; D is unresolved. The germline V gene encodes CDR1 SGHAT and CDR2 FQNNGV. V dropped 1 base and J dropped 1 base, with 11 bases sitting between them. This CDR3 is 15 amino acids long. CDR3 bases: TGTGCCAGCAGCTTAGGAGTCCTTCTTTCCTACGAGCAGTACTTC. This translates into CASSLGVLLSYEQYF.

The chain's CDR3 is CASSGGLANEQYF. The CDR3 DNA reads TGTGCCAGTAGTGGGGGACTAGCGAACGAGCAGTACTTC. The rearrangement links TRBV19 to TRBJ2-7, with 10 bases fitting TRBD2. CDR1 LNHDA and CDR2 SQIVND come from the germline V gene (reference sequence). Losses at the gene ends were 5 bases for V and 5 bases for J; bases not matched to a gene: 3. The CDR3 length is 13 residues.

The chain recombines TRBV7-3 with TRBJ2-3; TRBD1 is a possible D gene (5 bases). The CDR3 has 14 residues. Germline assignment: CDR1 SGHTA and CDR2 FQGTGA. Trimming pared 4 bases from V and 2 bases from J, leaving 10 bases between. CDR3 sequence (DNA): TGTGCCAGCAGCTCAGGGCCTACCACAGATACGCAGTATTTT. Its protein product is CASSSGPTTDTQYF.

This rearrangement joins TRBV7-2 to TRBJ2-2, with 7 bases aligning to TRBD2. Losses at the gene ends were 5 bases for V and 7 bases for J; bases not matched to a gene: 7. The CDR3 spans 14 residues. Germline V gene data show CDR1 as SGHTA and CDR2 as FQGNSA. The CDR3 nucleotides are TGTGCCAGCAGCCCGCTTAGCGGGTACGGGGAGCTGTTTTTT. Amino acid sequence: CASSPLSGYGELFF.

The CDR3 loop is CASGGNEQFF. The DNA of the CDR3 is TGCGCCAGCGGTGGCAATGAGCAGTTCTTC. The gene calls are TRBV4-1 and TRBJ2-1; D unclear. The V end was cut by 8 bases, the J end by 6 bases, with 5 bases between. The germline V gene has CDR1 MGHRA and CDR2 YSYEKL. The CDR3 totals 10 residues.

The V and J genes are TRBV13 and TRBJ2-2, with D hard to call. The CDR3 is 15 amino acids. V was trimmed by 5 bases and J by 1 base, leaving 11 bases between them. Germline CDR1 and CDR2: PRHDT and FYEKMQ (reference sequence). CDR3 amino acids: CASSPSWLNTGELFF. CDR3 coding DNA: TGTGCCAGCAGCCCCAGCTGGTTGAACACCGGGGAGCTGTTTTTT. The variable domain in full, completed from reference TRBV13 and TRBJ2-2, reads AAGVIQSPRHLIKEKRETATLKCYPIPRHDTVYWYQQGPGQDPQFLISFYEKMQSDKGSIPDRFSAQQFSDYHSELNMSSLELGDSALYFCASSPSWLNTGELFFGEGSRLTVL.

The V and J genes are TRBV5-3 and TRBJ1-1; D may be TRBD1 (5 bases). TRBV5-3 is an ORF; its function is uncertain. The CDR3 is made up of 14 amino acids. Trimming stripped 2 bases from V and 1 base from J, with 9 bases between. DNA of the CDR3: TGTGCCAGAAGCTTCGGACATGGGAACACTGAAGCTTTCTTT. This sequence encodes CARSFGHGNTEAFF.